This passage covers 11 T cell receptor beta chains from one sample sequenced in a study of blood T cell repertoires in COVID-19. Using immunoSEQ multiplex PCR, the repertoire was profiled, and TCRdb retains in-frame clones only, with some absent. Altogether 280,000 or so clones are present, 89% being singletons, with the ten largest covering roughly an eighth. The sequenced sample was peripheral blood. The source is a woman aged 60-75 years with acute or convalescent COVID-19.

V usage is TRBV4-1 and J usage is TRBJ1-5, with D tentatively TRBD1 (5 bases). V lost 0 bases and J lost 8, with 14 bases in between. This CDR3 spans 15 amino acids. CDR1 is MGHRA and CDR2 is YSYEKL in the germline V gene. The CDR3 is CASSQDKGSLEPQHF. The CDR3, as DNA: TGCGCCAGCAGCCAAGATAAGGGGTCCTTAGAGCCCCAGCATTTT.

This clone was seen a handful of times. The same CDR3 arises from other DNA sequences in this sample as well. The chain uses TRBV24-1 and TRBJ1-5; D is perhaps TRBD1 (6 bases). Between the trimmed V and J ends, which lost 3 bases and 3 bases, there was a span of 14 bases. Germline CDR1 KGHDR, CDR2 SFDVKD. This CDR3 has 16 amino acids. The CDR3 DNA is TGTGCCACCAGTGATCCTGGCAGGGGCGACAATCAGCCCCAGCATTTT. Its translation: CATSDPGRGDNQPQHF.

The rearrangement links TRBV19 to TRBJ1-1; TRBD1 agrees at 8 bases. The CDR3 is made up of 14 amino acids. From germline, CDR1 is LNHDA and CDR2 SQIVND (reference sequence). V shed 5 bases, J shed 6 bases, and the junction held 8 bases outside the gene matches. This chain's CDR3 is CASSPSTGVAEAFF. The CDR3 DNA reads as TGTGCCAGTAGTCCCTCGACAGGGGTGGCTGAAGCTTTCTTT. Combining the CDR3 with reference TRBV19 and TRBJ1-1 gives the whole variable domain DGGITQSPKYLFRKEGQNVTLSCEQNLNHDAMYWYRQDPGQGLRLIYYSQIVNDFQKGDIAEGYSVSREKKESFPLTVTSAQKNPTAFYLCASSPSTGVAEAFFGQGTRLTVV.

V gene TRBV19 combines with J gene TRBJ2-5; D gene uncertain. The CDR3 is 14 residues long. Germline loops: CDR1 LNHDA, CDR2 SQIVND (reference sequence). Trimming stripped 4 bases from V and 4 bases from J, with 13 bases between. The chain's CDR3 is CASSTLASGETQYF. The CDR3 DNA sequence: TGTGCCAGTAGTACCCTCGCCAGTGGAGAGACCCAGTACTTC.

The genes are TRBV6-5 and TRBJ1-1; D may be TRBD1 (5 bases). Germline V gene sequence: CDR1 MNHEY, CDR2 SVGAGI. V lost 0 bases and J 1 base, leaving 6 bases between the germline ends. The CDR3 has 14 residues. This CDR3 reads CASSYSTANTEAFF. The CDR3 DNA reads TGTGCCAGCAGTTACTCGACAGCGAACACTGAAGCTTTCTTT.

The V gene is TRBV5-4, the J gene TRBJ2-4; D might be TRBD1 (6 bases). The CDR3 sequence is 12 residues long. Germline V lookup: CDR1 SGHNT, CDR2 YYREEE (reference sequence). Trimming cost V 4 bases and J 10 bases, with 12 bases left between them. The CDR3 coding sequence is TGTGCCAGCAGCGGAGACAGGCAGATTCAGTACTTC. Amino acid sequence: CASSGDRQIQYF.

The chain joins TRBV4-1 to TRBJ2-3; D not certain. V was pared by 4 bases and J by 8 bases, with 22 bases between. CDR1 and CDR2 (germline): MGHRA, YSYEKL. This CDR3 comprises 16 residues. The CDR3 nucleotides are TGCGCCAGCAGCCGCTTATCGTTGCCCCCGGTAGCTACGCAGTATTTT. This sequence encodes CASSRLSLPPVATQYF.

This clone showed up just once. The rearrangement links TRBV5-1 to TRBJ1-4; 7 bases agree with TRBD1. Germline values: CDR1 SGHRS, CDR2 YFSETQ. This CDR3 has 16 amino acids. V gave up 4 bases and J gave up 0 bases; unmatched junction bases: 6. The CDR3: CASSVGQLATNEKLFF. In DNA form, the CDR3 reads TGCGCCAGCAGCGTGGGACAGCTTGCAACTAATGAAAAACTGTTTTTT.

The J gene is TRBJ2-3, the V gene TRBV29-1; TRBD2 matches 13 bases. The V gene's germline CDR1 is SQVTM and CDR2 ANQGSEA. The CDR3 is 14 amino acids. V was clipped by 7 bases and J by 4 bases; unmatched bases: 5. DNA of the CDR3: TGCAGCGGGGGACTAGCGGGAAGGGCAGATACGCAGTATTTT. Its protein product is CSGGLAGRADTQYF.

The rearrangement links TRBV6-2 or TRBV6-3 to TRBJ2-1; 8 bases map to TRBD2. In germline, CDR1 is MNHEY, CDR2 SVGEGT. The V and J ends lost 5 bases and 4 bases, in that order; junction bases with no gene match: 7. The length of the CDR3 is 15 residues. CDR3 amino acids: CASSPSGSGYNEQFF. For the CDR3, the DNA is TGTGCCAGCAGTCCGAGCGGGAGCGGGTACAATGAGCAGTTCTTC.

The gene calls are TRBV5-1 and TRBJ2-5, with D possibly being TRBD1 (5 bases). Trimming removed 4 bases from V and 3 bases from J, with 16 bases in between. The CDR3 is 15 amino acids. Germline values: CDR1 SGHRS, CDR2 YFSETQ. The CDR3 protein is CASSPQGAEKETQYF. The CDR3 bases are TGCGCCAGCAGCCCTCAAGGGGCAGAAAAAGAGACCCAGTACTTC.